The clone carrying this T cell receptor (beta chain) was seen at least ten times. Its specificity is not known. The CDR3 consists of 11 residues. Trimming removed 5 bases at V and 4 bases at J, with 5 bases between. The germline CDR1 and CDR2 sequences are SGHTA and FQGNSA. The data stem from a study of T cells in Graves' hyperthyroidism and ophthalmopathy. Study-wide results and caveats: Most expanded thyroid clonotypes above 0.001 also appeared in blood.

The TCR beta CDR3 regions underwent amplification using RNA transcripts as the source. HTBI primers were the set used in a first-round RT-PCR of the TCR CDR3. TCRdb used MiXCR to reprocess the multiplex PCR reads, holding one entry per CDR3 protein. The sample includes approximately 330,000 distinct CDR3 sequences, around 20% seen only once; the top ten take 50% to 65%. Patients between 18 and 65 years old had hyperthyroidism, newly diagnosed and lasting under 2 months. Thyroid ultrasound, orbital computed tomography, clinical symptoms, and serum thyroxine and TRAb underpinned diagnoses. The PBMCs had their origin in approximately 10 ml of fresh peripheral blood.

The V call is TRBV7-2, the J call TRBJ1-1; no clear D. Sequencing was carried out using blood. This receptor was taken from a woman aged 45-59 years with Graves' hyperthyroidism. The CDR3 coding sequence is TGTGCCAGCAGCATTTCCACTGAAGCTTTCTTT. Its translation: CASSISTEAFF.